This TCR beta chain was recorded in a study of blood T cell repertoires in COVID-19. V trimming: 2 bases; J trimming: 5 bases; junction bases outside the gene matches: 8. Germline V gene lookup returns CDR1 MNHEY and CDR2 SVGAGI. The CDR3 sequence is 15 residues long. In the original workflow: Using reference gene primer amplification, nucleated cell counts were estimated. Assay used: immunoSEQ multiplex PCR; TCRdb lists only in-frame clones, some missing. Clone size and the V and J calls come from that table; the DNA yielded D and trimming. Here the sample spans under 300,000 clones, roughly 85% being singletons.

Sequenced sample: peripheral blood. The TCR sequence derives from a woman under 30 with acute or convalescent COVID-19. The chain employs TRBV6-5 and TRBJ1-1; 7 bases fit TRBD1. The CDR3 loop is CASSYQTGSRTEAFF. The CDR3, as DNA: TGTGCCAGCAGTTACCAGACAGGGTCGAGAACTGAAGCTTTCTTT.